A selection of T cell receptor beta chains follows, all from one sample in a study of T cells after posttransplantation cyclophosphamide. TCRdb's table, derived via immunoSEQ multiplex PCR, lists solely in-frame clones and lacks some. The sample contains around 17,000 clones, roughly 73% of which appear only once. This specimen consisted of CD8+ T cells sorted from PBMCs, obtained 1,800 to 2,000 days after a stem cell transplant with posttransplant cyclophosphamide. The receptors come from a female patient between 40 and 55 years old who received an allogeneic stem cell transplant from a related donor, was CMV-positive, and had no GVHD. Some T cells may arise from the graft donor. Each CDR3 is given with its conserved first and last residue. A D gene is named only where the DNA matches it firmly. Clone size is stated in some rows and not others, as once, few, many or a class when expanded.

TRBD2 | TRBJ2-1 | TRBV4-2 | - | TGTGCCAGCAGCCAAGGATTGGGACTAGCGGGGACTGAGCAGTTCTTC | CASSQGLGLAGTEQFF
TRBD1 | TRBJ2-7 | TRBV5-4 | - | TGTGCCAGCAGCCCTGGGACAGGGTGGGCCTACGAGCAGTACTTC | CASSPGTGWAYEQYF
TRBD2 | TRBJ2-1 | TRBV5-1 | - | TGCGCCAGCAGCTTTGGACGGGGGGGCCGTAACGAGCAGTTCTTC | CASSFGRGGRNEQFF
TRBD1 | TRBJ1-3 | TRBV27 | - | TGTGCCAGCAGTTCAGGGACAGCCTCTGGAAACACCATATATTTT | CASSSGTASGNTIYF
TRBD1 | TRBJ1-6 | TRBV13 | - | TGTGCCAGCAGCCGCCGGGACAGGGTGAATTCACCCCTCCACTTT | CASSRRDRVNSPLHF
- | TRBJ1-1 | TRBV2 | - | TGTGCCAGCAGTGAATGGACAGACAACACTGAAGCTTTCTTT | CASSEWTDNTEAFF
TRBD2 | TRBJ2-1 | TRBV2 | - | TGTGCCGTCAGGGGGCTAGCGGGGGGTGGCTCCTACAATGAGCAGTTCTTC | CAVRGLAGGGSYNEQFF
TRBD2 | TRBJ2-3 | TRBV28 | - | TGTGCCAGCAGTTCCCTACAAGCGGGGGACGTCACAGATACGCAGTATTTT | CASSSLQAGDVTDTQYF
- | TRBJ1-4 | TRBV5-1 | once | TGCGCCAGCAGCTTGTCGGACAGACTGGCAACTAATGAAAAACTGTTTTTT | CASSLSDRLATNEKLFF
- | TRBJ2-7 | TRBV5-3 | few | TGTGCCAGAAGCTTGGCGGGCAGGACTTTCTACGAGCAGTACTTC | CARSLAGRTFYEQYF
TRBD1 | TRBJ1-2 | TRBV4-1 | - | TGCGCCAGCAGCCAATTTGGTCAGGGGGCTTTTGGCTACACCTTC | CASSQFGQGAFGYTF
- | TRBJ2-2 | TRBV19 | few | TGTGCCAGCTTTGGACAGACGAACACCGGGGAGCTGTTTTTT | CASFGQTNTGELFF
TRBD1 | TRBJ1-2 | TRBV18 | - | TGTGCCAGCTCAGAAGGGACAGCCCTTTATGGCTACACCTTC | CASSEGTALYGYTF
TRBD1 | TRBJ2-1 | TRBV19 | - | TGTGCCAGTAGTATAGACAGGGGGCTCTACAATGAGCAGTTCTTC | CASSIDRGLYNEQFF
TRBD2 | TRBJ2-5 | TRBV15 | - | TGTGCCACCAGCAGTAATCTAGCGGGAGTGACCCGGTACTTC | CATSSNLAGVTRYF
- | TRBJ2-3 | TRBV28 | - | TGTGCCAGCAGTTTGACAGGGGAGGGGACAGATACGCAGTATTTT | CASSLTGEGTDTQYF
TRBD1 | TRBJ2-1 | TRBV9 | - | TGTGCCAGCAGTCGGACAGGGAGTGCCTTAGCCTACAATGAGCAGTTCTTC | CASSRTGSALAYNEQFF
- | TRBJ1-2 | TRBV14 | few | TGTGCCAGCAGCCGAGGCCGATGGAGTGGCTACACCTTC | CASSRGRWSGYTF
- | TRBJ2-4 | TRBV5-1 | - | TGCGCCAGCAGCTTGACAGGCCTTCATTCTGTATCCAAAAACATTCAGTACTTC | CASSLTGLHSVSKNIQYF
TRBD1 | TRBJ1-5 | TRBV27 | once | TGTGCCACCAGAGAGTCAGGACAGGGCTCGGAGCAGCCCCAGCATTTT | CATRESGQGSEQPQHF
TRBD2 | TRBJ2-1 | TRBV7-6 | - | TGTGCCAGCAGCTTGCCCCCTAGGGGGAGCGGGGGCCACAATGAGCAGTTCTTC | CASSLPPRGSGGHNEQFF
TRBD1 | TRBJ2-3 | TRBV9 | - | TGTGCCAGCAGCTATGACAGGGGAGCAGATACGCAGTATTTT | CASSYDRGADTQYF
- | TRBJ1-5 | TRBV2 | - | TGTGCCAGCAGTGACCTCCCCAGGGGAAGCAATCAGCCCCAGCATTTT | CASSDLPRGSNQPQHF
TRBD2 | TRBJ2-3 | TRBV9 | - | TGTGCCAGCAGCGTGGGGCTAGCGGGGTTAGATACGCAGTATTTT | CASSVGLAGLDTQYF
TRBD1 | TRBJ1-1 | TRBV6-1 | - | TGTGCCAGCTCGTCGGACAGGGGGCTTACTGAAGCTTTCTTT | CASSSDRGLTEAFF